One and the same sample provided the 20 T cell receptor beta chains below, sequenced in a study of T cell responses to AZD1222 COVID-19 vaccine. Repertoires were generated with immunoSEQ multiplex PCR, while TCRdb's copy carries only in-frame clones and drops some. This sample yields about 120,000 clones, of which 90% are seen a single time; around 4.5% belongs to the top ten. This material consisted of peripheral blood, taken on day 0 of MenACWY control vaccination. The receptors originated from an adult in good health.

This rearrangement joins TRBV6-1 to TRBJ1-2; 7 bases line up with TRBD1. The ends lost 2 bases at V and 2 bases at J; junction bases unmatched: 11. The CDR3 sequence is 17 residues long. CDR1 MNHNS and CDR2 SASEGT come from the germline V gene. In nucleotides, the CDR3 is TGTGCCAGCAGTGAATCTCCCCGACAGGGTGGCAACTATGGCTACACCTTC. This gives the protein CASSESPRQGGNYGYTF.

This clone was recorded a few times. The CDR3 DNA reads as TGTGCCAGCAGGGGTCTAGCGGGAACGCAGTATTTT. Translating it yields CASRGLAGTQYF. The V gene is TRBV5-6, the J gene TRBJ2-3; TRBD2 aligns across 9 bases. The junction had 4 bases not matched to a gene; V was cut back by 5 bases and J by 9 bases. The CDR3 loop spans 12 amino acids. Per germline, CDR1 SGHDT and CDR2 YYEEEE.

The chain recombines TRBV13 with TRBJ2-1; 10 bases map to TRBD2. With 4 bases clipped from V and 0 bases from J, the junction kept 3 bases outside the gene matches. Germline CDR1 is PRHDT and CDR2 is FYEKMQ (reference sequence). The CDR3 spans 16 residues. The CDR3, as DNA: TGTGCCAGCAGCTCCCAGCGGGGGGGCTCCTACAATGAGCAGTTCTTC. This gives the protein CASSSQRGGSYNEQFF.

The J gene is TRBJ2-1, the V gene TRBV7-3; D may be TRBD1 or TRBD2 (5 bases each). The CDR3 runs to 14 residues. Trimming took 5 bases from V and 5 from J, leaving 13 bases between them. Looked up from germline, CDR1 is SGHTA and CDR2 is FQGTGA. The CDR3 loop reads CASSPDRGHNEQFF. The DNA of the CDR3 is TGTGCCAGCAGCCCCGACAGAGGGCACAATGAGCAGTTCTTC.

This sequence joins TRBV5-4 and TRBJ2-3; 10 bases line up with TRBD2. The V and J ends lost 4 bases and 0 bases, in that order; junction bases with no gene match: 5. The germline gives CDR1 SGHNT, CDR2 YYREEE (reference sequence). The CDR3 is 16 amino acids. The CDR3 here is CASSAVLAGSTDTQYF. The DNA for the CDR3 is TGTGCCAGCAGCGCGGTACTAGCGGGGAGCACAGATACGCAGTATTTT.

This clone was recorded once. The chain uses TRBV27 and TRBJ1-1; no clear D gene. This CDR3 contains 13 residues. Germline assignment: CDR1 MNHEY and CDR2 SMNVEV (reference sequence). V lost 6 bases, J lost 1 base, and 9 bases lay in between. CDR3 sequence reads: CASSSDSNTEAFF. The CDR3 DNA sequence: TGTGCCAGCAGCTCGGACTCGAACACTGAAGCTTTCTTT.

This chain uses TRBV5-1 with TRBJ1-1; the D is unclear. The CDR3 contains 16 residues. Germline V gene data show CDR1 as SGHRS and CDR2 as YFSETQ. V shed 4 bases and J shed 1 base, with 17 bases lying between them. The CDR3 region has the DNA TGCGCCAGCAGCCCGTCTTTGGACGGAAAGAACACTGAAGCTTTCTTT. Residues: CASSPSLDGKNTEAFF.

The sample holds one count of this clone. The chain links TRBV7-2 to TRBJ1-1; D remains ambiguous. The germline V gene encodes CDR1 SGHTA and CDR2 FQGNSA. This CDR3 is 18 amino acids long. Deletions cut 5 bases from V and 3 bases from J, with 25 bases between. CDR3 in amino acids: CASSPVYSDGVEYTEAFF. The CDR3 nucleotides are TGTGCCAGCAGCCCGGTGTACTCGGATGGGGTTGAGTACACTGAAGCTTTCTTT.

The count of this clone is one. V gene TRBV30 combines with J gene TRBJ1-1, with no clear D. The CDR3 is 13 amino acids. V was clipped by 5 bases and J by 1 base, with 11 bases between them. Per the germline V gene, CDR1 is GTSNPN and CDR2 is SVGIG (reference sequence). This CDR3 reads CAWGPLGNTEAFF. CDR3 DNA sequence: TGTGCCTGGGGGCCTTTGGGGAACACTGAAGCTTTCTTT.

V and J are TRBV12-3 or TRBV12-4 and TRBJ1-5; the D gene is possibly TRBD1 (5 bases). Trimming pared 6 bases from V and 7 bases from J, leaving 13 bases between. CDR3 length: 13 residues. CDR3 loop: CASRGGEGQPQHF. Here the CDR3 DNA reads TGTGCCAGCAGGGGAGGGGAGGGGCAGCCCCAGCATTTT.

The chain is built from TRBV7-9 and TRBJ2-3, with D possibly TRBD2 on 6 matching bases. The V and J ends lost 0 bases and 2 bases respectively, with 9 bases between them. This CDR3 has 15 residues. Per germline, CDR1 SEHNR and CDR2 FQNEAQ (reference sequence). CDR3 amino acids: CASSLARGSTDTQYF. The CDR3 DNA is TGTGCCAGCAGCTTAGCCCGGGGGTCCACAGATACGCAGTATTTT.

This chain connects TRBV6-5 to TRBJ2-5; 9 bases align to TRBD2. With 8 bases clipped from V and 1 base from J, the junction kept 5 bases outside the gene matches. The CDR3 contains 14 residues. Germline V gives CDR1 MNHEY, CDR2 SVGAGI. The CDR3 region is CASAAGGSQETQYF. CDR3 sequence (DNA): TGTGCCAGCGCGGCGGGGGGGAGCCAAGAGACCCAGTACTTC.

This clone turned up a few times. V is TRBV2 and J is TRBJ1-4; the D is unclear. V dropped 7 bases and J dropped 7 bases, with 16 bases sitting between them. This CDR3 comprises 14 residues. From germline, CDR1 is SNHLY and CDR2 FYNNEI. Here the CDR3 DNA reads TGTGCCAGCACCCTATACTCGGGTCGTGAAAAACTGTTTTTT. It yields the protein CASTLYSGREKLFF.

The gene calls are TRBV5-1 and TRBJ2-5; 7 bases line up with TRBD2. The J segment lost 1 base and the V segment lost 1 base, leaving 7 bases of the junction unmatched. Per the germline V gene, CDR1 is SGHRS and CDR2 is YFSETQ. The CDR3 is made up of 16 amino acids. This CDR3 is CASSLIRGVSQETQYF. The CDR3 DNA follows: TGCGCCAGCAGCTTGATCCGGGGGGTCTCCCAAGAGACCCAGTACTTC.

The chain combines TRBV18 with TRBJ2-2; no clear D. The germline V gene encodes CDR1 KGHSH and CDR2 LQKENI. Trimming shortened V by 1 base and J by 8 bases, and 14 bases separated the two germline ends. The CDR3 spans 15 residues. DNA of the CDR3: TGTGCCAGCTCACCACGGCCACCCCCGACGGGGGAGCTGTTTTTT. It translates to CASSPRPPPTGELFF.

This clone came up once. The chain links TRBV11-3 to TRBJ1-3; possible D gene TRBD1, 5 bases. V was pared by 5 bases and J by 3 bases, with 11 bases between. Germline-derived CDR1 and CDR2 are SGHNT and YENEEA. The CDR3 sequence is 14 residues long. CDR3 sequence (DNA): TGTGCCAGCAGCAGCCGGGACGGTGGAAACACCATATATTTT. Amino acid sequence: CASSSRDGGNTIYF.

This clone was found a few times. The genes are TRBV4-3 and TRBJ1-5; D call uncertain. Germline-derived CDR1 and CDR2 are LGHNA and YSLEER. The CDR3 sequence is 15 residues long. V lost 3 bases and J 0 bases, leaving 9 bases between the germline ends. This CDR3 is CASSHLRDSNQPQHF. The CDR3 nucleotides are TGCGCCAGCAGCCATTTGAGGGATAGCAATCAGCCCCAGCATTTT.

The rearrangement links TRBV7-9 to TRBJ2-3; maybe TRBD1 (6 bases). The CDR3 totals 12 residues. Trimming took 10 bases from V and 4 from J, leaving 12 bases between them. Germline CDR1 reads SEHNR; CDR2 reads FQNEAQ (reference sequence). The CDR3 loop is CATGHRADTQYF. In DNA form, the CDR3 reads TGTGCCACGGGACACAGGGCAGATACGCAGTATTTT.

The chain uses TRBV18 and TRBJ1-4, with 9 bases fitting TRBD1. The germline V gene encodes CDR1 KGHSH and CDR2 LQKENI. The length of the CDR3 is 18 residues. Trimming removed 5 bases from V and 0 bases from J; junction bases left unmatched: 10. CDR3 in amino acids: CASSETGTGTATNEKLFF. The CDR3, as DNA: TGTGCCAGCTCAGAGACCGGGACAGGGACAGCAACTAATGAAAAACTGTTTTTT. The full variable domain, completed using reference TRBV18 and TRBJ1-4, is NAGVMQNPRHLVRRRGQEARLRCSPMKGHSHVYWYRQLPEEGLKFMVYLQKENIIDESGMPKERFSAEFPKEGPSILRIQQVVRGDSAAYFCASSETGTGTATNEKLFFGSGTQLSVL.

The chain couples TRBV6-2 or TRBV6-3 to TRBJ2-7, with TRBD2 matching over 7 bases. The germline gives CDR1 MNHEY, CDR2 SVGEGT. The CDR3 consists of 14 residues. Unmatched junction bases numbered 2, after V lost 2 bases and J lost 1 base. CDR3: CASSYAGESYEQYV. The CDR3 DNA reads as TGTGCCAGCAGTTACGCGGGGGAGTCCTACGAGCAGTACGTC.